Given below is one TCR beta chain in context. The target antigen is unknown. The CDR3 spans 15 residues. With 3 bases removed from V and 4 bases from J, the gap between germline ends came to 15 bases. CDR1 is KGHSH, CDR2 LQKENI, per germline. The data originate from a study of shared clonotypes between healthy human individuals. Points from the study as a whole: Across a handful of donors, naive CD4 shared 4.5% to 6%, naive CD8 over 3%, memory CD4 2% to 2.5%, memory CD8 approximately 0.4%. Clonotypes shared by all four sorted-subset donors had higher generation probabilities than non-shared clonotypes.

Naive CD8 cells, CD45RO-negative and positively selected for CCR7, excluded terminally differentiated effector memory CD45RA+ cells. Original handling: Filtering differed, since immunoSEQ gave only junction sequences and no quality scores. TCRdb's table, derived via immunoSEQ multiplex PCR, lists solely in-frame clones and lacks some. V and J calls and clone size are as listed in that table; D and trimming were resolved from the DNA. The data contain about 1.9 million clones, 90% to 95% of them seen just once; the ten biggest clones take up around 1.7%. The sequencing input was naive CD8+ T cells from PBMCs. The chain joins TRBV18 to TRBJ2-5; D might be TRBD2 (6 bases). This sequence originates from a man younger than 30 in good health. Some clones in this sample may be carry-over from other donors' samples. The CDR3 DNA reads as TGTGCCAGCTCACCCCTGACCCAGGGAGGAGAGACCCAGTACTTC. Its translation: CASSPLTQGGETQYF.